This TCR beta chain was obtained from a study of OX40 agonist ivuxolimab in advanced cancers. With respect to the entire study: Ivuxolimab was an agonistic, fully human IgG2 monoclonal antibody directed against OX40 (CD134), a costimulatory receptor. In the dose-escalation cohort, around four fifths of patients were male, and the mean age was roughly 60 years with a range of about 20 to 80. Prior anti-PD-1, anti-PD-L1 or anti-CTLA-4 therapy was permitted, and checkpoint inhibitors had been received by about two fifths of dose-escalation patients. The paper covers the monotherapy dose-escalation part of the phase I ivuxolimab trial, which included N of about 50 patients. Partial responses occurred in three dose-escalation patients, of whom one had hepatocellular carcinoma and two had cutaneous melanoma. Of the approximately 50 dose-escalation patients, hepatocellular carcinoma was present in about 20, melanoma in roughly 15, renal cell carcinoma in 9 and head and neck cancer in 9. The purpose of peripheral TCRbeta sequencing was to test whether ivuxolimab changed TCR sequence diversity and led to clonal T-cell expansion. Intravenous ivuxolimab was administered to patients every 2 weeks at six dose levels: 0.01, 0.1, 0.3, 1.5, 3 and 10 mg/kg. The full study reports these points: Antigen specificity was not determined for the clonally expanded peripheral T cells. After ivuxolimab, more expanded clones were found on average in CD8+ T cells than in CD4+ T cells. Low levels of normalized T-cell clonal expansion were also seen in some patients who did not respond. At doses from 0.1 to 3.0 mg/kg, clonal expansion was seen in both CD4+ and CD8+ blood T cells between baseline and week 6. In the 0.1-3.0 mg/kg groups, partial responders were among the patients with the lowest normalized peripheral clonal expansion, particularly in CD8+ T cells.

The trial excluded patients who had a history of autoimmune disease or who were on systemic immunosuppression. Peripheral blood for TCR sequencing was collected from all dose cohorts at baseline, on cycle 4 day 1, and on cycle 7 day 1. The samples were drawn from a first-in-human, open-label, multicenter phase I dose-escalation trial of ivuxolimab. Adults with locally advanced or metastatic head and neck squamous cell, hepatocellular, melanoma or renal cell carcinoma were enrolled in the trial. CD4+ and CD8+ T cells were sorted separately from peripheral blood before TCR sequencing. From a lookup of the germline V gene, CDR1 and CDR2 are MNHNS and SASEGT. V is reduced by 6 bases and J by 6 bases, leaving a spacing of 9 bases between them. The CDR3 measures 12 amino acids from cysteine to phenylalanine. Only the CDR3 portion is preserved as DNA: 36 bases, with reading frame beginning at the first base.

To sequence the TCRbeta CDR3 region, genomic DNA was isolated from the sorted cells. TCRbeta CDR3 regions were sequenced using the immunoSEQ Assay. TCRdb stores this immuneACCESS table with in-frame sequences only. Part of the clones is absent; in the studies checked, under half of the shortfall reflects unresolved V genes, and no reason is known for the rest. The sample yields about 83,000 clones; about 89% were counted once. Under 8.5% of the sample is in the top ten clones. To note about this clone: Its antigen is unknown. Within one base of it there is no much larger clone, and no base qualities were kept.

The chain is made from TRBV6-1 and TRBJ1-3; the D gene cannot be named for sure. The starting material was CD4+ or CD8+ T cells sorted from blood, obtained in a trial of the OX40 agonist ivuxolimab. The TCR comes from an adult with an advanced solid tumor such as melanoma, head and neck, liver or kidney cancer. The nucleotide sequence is TGTGCCAGCAGCGGTCTTGAAAACACCATATATTTT. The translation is CASSGLENTIYF.